The rows below give T cell receptor beta chains drawn from one sample of a study of identical twins. TCRdb reprocessed the 5' RACE reads via MiXCR and lists one record per CDR3 protein. The sample lists about 220,000 distinct CDR3 sequences, 7.5% occurring once. These same data were also listed under a study on yellow fever vaccine responses in identical twins.

Sequenced: memory (CD45RO+) T cells sorted from blood. These receptors were taken from a woman between 18 and 30 years old in good health. Each CDR3 is given with its conserved first and last residue. A D gene is named only where the DNA matches it firmly. Clone size appears in some rows only: once, few, many, or a class for an expanded clone.

TRBJ2-6,TRBD1,.,TRBV6-5,TGTGCCAGCAGTTCCGGGACAGGGATCTCTGGGGCCAACGTCCTGACTTTC,CASSSGTGISGANVLTF
TRBJ1-2,.,.,TRBV5-1,TGCGCCAGCAGCCGATCAGGGGACTCGGCTTACTATGGCTACACCTTC,CASSRSGDSAYYGYTF
TRBJ2-7,.,.,TRBV19,TGTGCCAGTAGTGGTGGGACGGTGTGGGAGCAGTACTTC,CASSGGTVWEQYF
TRBJ2-7,.,many,TRBV18,TGTGCCAGCTCCCCCCCAGGCCGCCGATACGAGCAGTACTTC,CASSPPGRRYEQYF
TRBJ2-5,.,few,TRBV2,TGTGCCAGCAGTGATCTAGGTTTGGGGGGCAAAGACCAAGAGACCCAGTACTTC,CASSDLGLGGKDQETQYF
TRBJ2-4,TRBD2,.,TRBV20-1,TGCAGGGATAAAAACGGGGGACTAGCGGGGGCTATAGCCAAAAACATTCAGTACTTC,CRDKNGGLAGAIAKNIQYF
TRBJ2-7,TRBD2,many,TRBV6-1,TGTGCCAGCAGTCAGTTTAGCGGGGGTCGGTCCTACGAGCAGTACTTC,CASSQFSGGRSYEQYF
TRBJ1-2,.,many,TRBV3-1,TGTGCCAGCAGCCAAGACGGCAGGGGCTACACCTTC,CASSQDGRGYTF
TRBJ2-7,.,few,TRBV27,TGTGCCAGCAGTTACGGCCTAGGGCAGTACTTC,CASSYGLGQYF
TRBJ2-3,.,.,TRBV7-9,TGTGCCAGCCCGGAGGCGAGCGGTGTAGATACGCAGTATTTT,CASPEASGVDTQYF
TRBJ2-7,.,few,TRBV10-3,TGTGCCATCAGTGAGGGGTCCTACGAGCAGTACTTC,CAISEGSYEQYF
TRBJ2-7,TRBD1,.,TRBV5-1,TGCGCCAGCAGCTCGGGACAGGGAAACTACGAGCAGTACTTC,CASSSGQGNYEQYF
TRBJ2-3,.,few,TRBV20-1,TGCAGTGCTCTATACAGCAAAGGAAGCACAGATACGCAGTATTTT,CSALYSKGSTDTQYF
TRBJ2-1,TRBD2,many,TRBV6-6,TGTGCCAGCAGTTCGACCTCTATACTAGCGAATTCCGAAGGTGAGCAGTTCTTC,CASSSTSILANSEGEQFF
TRBJ2-1,.,few,TRBV28,TGTGCCAGCATGGGTAACTTAAGAGACAATGAGCAGTTCTTC,CASMGNLRDNEQFF
TRBJ1-1,.,many,TRBV29-1,TGCAGCGCCAAAACCCCCGGGGTGGGCACTGAAGCTTTCTTT,CSAKTPGVGTEAFF
TRBJ2-1,.,few,TRBV20-1,TGCAGTGCTAGAGGCGCGACTGGCAGCTCCTACAATGAGCAGTTCTTC,CSARGATGSSYNEQFF
TRBJ2-1,.,few,TRBV14,TGTGCCAGCAGCCCAACGATCCACAATGAGCAGTTCTTC,CASSPTIHNEQFF
TRBJ1-1,TRBD1,.,TRBV6-2/TRBV6-3,TGTGCCAGCAGTTACTCTTGGACAGGGGAAACTGAAGCTTTCTTT,CASSYSWTGETEAFF
TRBJ2-5,TRBD1,many,TRBV7-9,TGTGCCAGCAGCACGACAGGGACGGAGACCCAGTACTTC,CASSTTGTETQYF
TRBJ2-5,.,.,TRBV9,TGTGCCAGCAGCGTATGGGGGCCCGAGACCCAGTACTTC,CASSVWGPETQYF
TRBJ2-2,.,once,TRBV7-7,TGTGCTAGCAGCCGACTAGGGGGGCCGGCGAACACCGGGGAGCTGTTTTTT,CASSRLGGPANTGELFF
TRBJ2-5,TRBD2,once,TRBV3-1,TGTGCCAGCTGCCAAGATGGGCTAGCGGGCCCCGTCCGGTCGACCCAGTACTTC,CASCQDGLAGPVRSTQYF
TRBJ2-1,.,many,TRBV20-1,TGCAGTGCTCCACCCGTTGGACTAAACTCCTACAATGAGCAGTTCTTC,CSAPPVGLNSYNEQFF